Listed below are T cell receptor beta chains from one sample, sequenced in a study of blood T cell repertoires in COVID-19. Method: immunoSEQ multiplex PCR; TCRdb's copy keeps in-frame clones and lacks some. The table records 250,000 to 300,000 clones, approximately 89% of them present only once. The sample comprised peripheral blood. Receptor source: a woman between 25 and 40 years old with COVID-19, enrolled during active disease. Both conserved end residues are part of each CDR3. The D gene is left open where the match is weak. Clone size is given for some rows only: seen once, a few or many times, or a class if the clone is expanded.

v_gene: TRBV15
j_gene: TRBJ2-7
d_gene: TRBD1
abundance: once
CDR3nt: TGTGCCACCAGCAGACCAGACAGGGCCTACGAGCAGTACTTC
CDR3aa: CATSRPDRAYEQYF

v_gene: TRBV29-1
j_gene: TRBJ2-2
d_gene: NA
abundance: once
CDR3nt: TGCAGCGTTTGGAGTAGAGGCGGGGAGCTGTTTTTT
CDR3aa: CSVWSRGGELFF

v_gene: TRBV7-8
j_gene: TRBJ1-4
d_gene: TRBD1
abundance: NA
CDR3nt: TGTGCCAGCAGCTACCGCTTGGGACAGCTAAATGAAAAACTGTTTTTT
CDR3aa: CASSYRLGQLNEKLFF

v_gene: TRBV13
j_gene: TRBJ2-7
d_gene: TRBD1
abundance: NA
CDR3nt: TGTGCCAGCAGCAAGGACAGGTTCTACGAGCAGTACTTC
CDR3aa: CASSKDRFYEQYF

v_gene: TRBV13
j_gene: TRBJ2-1
d_gene: NA
abundance: NA
CDR3nt: TGTGCCAGCAGCTTAGCCGCAGGGGTTCCCTACAATGAGCAGTTCTTC
CDR3aa: CASSLAAGVPYNEQFF

v_gene: TRBV30
j_gene: TRBJ1-4
d_gene: NA
abundance: NA
CDR3nt: TGTGCCTGGAGTGCCGGGGGGGACATAGAAAAACTGTTTTTT
CDR3aa: CAWSAGGDIEKLFF

v_gene: TRBV29-1
j_gene: TRBJ2-7
d_gene: NA
abundance: NA
CDR3nt: TGCAGCGTTGCGGGACATACCAATTACGAGCAGTACTTC
CDR3aa: CSVAGHTNYEQYF

v_gene: TRBV5-1
j_gene: TRBJ2-3
d_gene: TRBD1
abundance: NA
CDR3nt: TGCGCCAGCAGTAGGGGTCCGACAGGGGGAGATTCAGATACGCAGTATTTT
CDR3aa: CASSRGPTGGDSDTQYF

v_gene: TRBV19
j_gene: TRBJ1-5
d_gene: NA
abundance: NA
CDR3nt: TGTGCCAGTAGTATGCGGAATCAGCCCCAGCATTTT
CDR3aa: CASSMRNQPQHF

v_gene: TRBV11-2
j_gene: TRBJ2-1
d_gene: TRBD2
abundance: NA
CDR3nt: TGTGCCAGCAGCTTAAGTTCGTCCAGCGGGAGGGCCCCACGTGAGCAGTTCTTC
CDR3aa: CASSLSSSSGRAPREQFF

v_gene: TRBV7-3
j_gene: TRBJ1-2
d_gene: TRBD1
abundance: NA
CDR3nt: TGTGCCAGCAGCTCGACAGGGGGAGGTTATGGCTACACCTTC
CDR3aa: CASSSTGGGYGYTF

v_gene: TRBV20-1
j_gene: TRBJ2-1
d_gene: NA
abundance: NA
CDR3nt: TGCAGTGCTAATGACTGGGAGACCTACAATGAGCAGTTCTTC
CDR3aa: CSANDWETYNEQFF

v_gene: TRBV3-1/TRBV3-2
j_gene: TRBJ1-5
d_gene: TRBD1
abundance: NA
CDR3nt: TGTGCCAGCAGCCAAGCCGGGGCAGGGGGCCCCAATCAGCCCCAGCATTTT
CDR3aa: CASSQAGAGGPNQPQHF

v_gene: TRBV18
j_gene: TRBJ1-6
d_gene: TRBD1
abundance: NA
CDR3nt: TGTGCCAGCTCAAGGGGGACAGGGGAGAATTCACCCCTCCACTTT
CDR3aa: CASSRGTGENSPLHF

v_gene: TRBV3-1/TRBV3-2
j_gene: TRBJ1-1
d_gene: NA
abundance: once
CDR3nt: TGTGCCAGCAGCCGGTTCAGGGGCGGAACTGAAGCTTTCTTT
CDR3aa: CASSRFRGGTEAFF

v_gene: TRBV9
j_gene: TRBJ2-2
d_gene: TRBD2
abundance: NA
CDR3nt: TGTGCCAGCAGCGTAGCGGGGGGTGGCACCGGGGAGCTGTTTTTT
CDR3aa: CASSVAGGGTGELFF

v_gene: TRBV5-4
j_gene: TRBJ2-5
d_gene: NA
abundance: NA
CDR3nt: TGTGCCAGCAGCGGAAATTGGGGGACTGCCTCGGGGGAGACCCAGTACTTC
CDR3aa: CASSGNWGTASGETQYF

v_gene: TRBV28
j_gene: TRBJ2-5
d_gene: NA
abundance: NA
CDR3nt: TGTGCCAGCAGTCCGCGAGACAGATTTGTGGAGACCCAGTACTTC
CDR3aa: CASSPRDRFVETQYF

v_gene: TRBV3-1/TRBV3-2
j_gene: TRBJ2-7
d_gene: TRBD2
abundance: once
CDR3nt: TGTGCCAGCAGTGGTGAGGGTAGCGGGACCTACGAGCAGTACTTC
CDR3aa: CASSGEGSGTYEQYF

v_gene: TRBV19
j_gene: TRBJ2-1
d_gene: NA
abundance: NA
CDR3nt: TGTGCCAGTAGGGGGGCCAGCAACAATGAGCAGTTCTTC
CDR3aa: CASRGASNNEQFF

v_gene: TRBV6-5
j_gene: TRBJ1-5
d_gene: NA
abundance: NA
CDR3nt: TGTGCCAGCAGGAGACAGAGAGATCAGCCCCAGCATTTT
CDR3aa: CASRRQRDQPQHF

v_gene: TRBV6-6
j_gene: TRBJ1-3
d_gene: TRBD1
abundance: few
CDR3nt: TGTGCCAGCAGTTACGGGACAGGCTCTGGAAACACCATATATTTT
CDR3aa: CASSYGTGSGNTIYF

v_gene: TRBV15
j_gene: TRBJ2-1
d_gene: TRBD2
abundance: NA
CDR3nt: TGTGCCACCAGCAGATCCAGGACTAGCGGGGCTTACAATGAGCAGTTCTTC
CDR3aa: CATSRSRTSGAYNEQFF

v_gene: TRBV5-1
j_gene: TRBJ2-3
d_gene: NA
abundance: once
CDR3nt: TGCGCCAGCAGCTCTACTAGTTCAAGCACAGATACGCAGTATTTT
CDR3aa: CASSSTSSSTDTQYF

v_gene: TRBV29-1
j_gene: TRBJ1-2
d_gene: TRBD1
abundance: NA
CDR3nt: TGCAGCGTTGAGGGACAGGGGAACTATGGCTACACCTTC
CDR3aa: CSVEGQGNYGYTF

v_gene: TRBV6-6
j_gene: TRBJ1-2
d_gene: NA
abundance: NA
CDR3nt: TGTGCCAGCGCAGGGAGGAACTATGGCTACACCTTC
CDR3aa: CASAGRNYGYTF